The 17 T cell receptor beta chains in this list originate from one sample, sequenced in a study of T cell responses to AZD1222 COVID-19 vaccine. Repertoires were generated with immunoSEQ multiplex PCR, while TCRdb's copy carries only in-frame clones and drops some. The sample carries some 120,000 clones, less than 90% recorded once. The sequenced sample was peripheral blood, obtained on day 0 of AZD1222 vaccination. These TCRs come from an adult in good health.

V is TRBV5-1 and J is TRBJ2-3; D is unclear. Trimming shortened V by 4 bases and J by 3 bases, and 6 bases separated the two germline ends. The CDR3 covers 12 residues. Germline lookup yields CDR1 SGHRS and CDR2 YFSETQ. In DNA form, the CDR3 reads TGCGCCAGCAGCCAACTGACAGATACGCAGTATTTT. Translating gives CASSQLTDTQYF.

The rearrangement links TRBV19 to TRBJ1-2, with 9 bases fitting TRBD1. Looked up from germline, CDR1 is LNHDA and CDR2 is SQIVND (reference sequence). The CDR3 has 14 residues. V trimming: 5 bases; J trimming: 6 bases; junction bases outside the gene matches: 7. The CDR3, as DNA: TGTGCCAGTAGTGTACAGGGGGCGGGGGATGGCTACACCTTC. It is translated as CASSVQGAGDGYTF.

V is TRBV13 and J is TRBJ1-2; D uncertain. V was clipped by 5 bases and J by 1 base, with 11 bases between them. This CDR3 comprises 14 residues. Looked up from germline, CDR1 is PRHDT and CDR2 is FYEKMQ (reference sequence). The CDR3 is CASSRGGNNYGYTF. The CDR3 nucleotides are TGTGCCAGCAGCCGCGGAGGCAATAACTATGGCTACACCTTC.

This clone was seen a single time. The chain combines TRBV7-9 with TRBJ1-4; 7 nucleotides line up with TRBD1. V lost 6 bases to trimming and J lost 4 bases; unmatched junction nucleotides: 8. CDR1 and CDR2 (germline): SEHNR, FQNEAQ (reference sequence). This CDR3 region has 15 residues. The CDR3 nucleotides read TGTGCCAGCAGACAAGACAGGGCCATTAATGAAAAACTGTTTTTT. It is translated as CASRQDRAINEKLFF.

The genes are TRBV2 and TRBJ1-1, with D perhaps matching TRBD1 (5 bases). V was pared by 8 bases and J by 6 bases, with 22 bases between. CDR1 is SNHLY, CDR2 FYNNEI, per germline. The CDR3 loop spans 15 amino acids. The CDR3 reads CASHRGTRALAEAFF. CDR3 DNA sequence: TGTGCCAGCCACCGGGGGACCCGCGCACTGGCTGAAGCTTTCTTT.

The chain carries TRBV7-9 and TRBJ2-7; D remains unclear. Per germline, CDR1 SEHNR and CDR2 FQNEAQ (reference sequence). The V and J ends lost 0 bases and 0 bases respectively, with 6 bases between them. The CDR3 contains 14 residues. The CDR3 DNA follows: TGTGCCAGCAGCTTAGCTTGGCTCTCCTACGAGCAGTACTTC. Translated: CASSLAWLSYEQYF.

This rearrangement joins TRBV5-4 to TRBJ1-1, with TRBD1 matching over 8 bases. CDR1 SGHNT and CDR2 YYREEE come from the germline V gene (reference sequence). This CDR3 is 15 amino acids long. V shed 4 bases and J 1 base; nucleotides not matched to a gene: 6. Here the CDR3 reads CASSGRDRTNTEAFF. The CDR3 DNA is TGTGCCAGCAGCGGAAGGGACAGGACGAACACTGAAGCTTTCTTT.

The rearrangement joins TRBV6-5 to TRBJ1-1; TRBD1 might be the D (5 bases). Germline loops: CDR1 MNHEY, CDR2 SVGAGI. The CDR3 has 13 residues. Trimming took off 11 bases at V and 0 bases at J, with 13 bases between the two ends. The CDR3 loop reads CASGPGLNTEAFF. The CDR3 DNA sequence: TGTGCCTCAGGGCCAGGGCTGAACACTGAAGCTTTCTTT.

The CDR3 region is CASSLAGQAPYGYTF. The DNA for the CDR3 is TGTGCCAGCAGCTTAGCGGGGCAGGCCCCCTATGGCTACACCTTC. V gene TRBV7-2 combines with J gene TRBJ1-2, with D possibly being TRBD1 (5 bases). Trimming shortened V by 0 bases and J by 4 bases, and 12 bases separated the two germline ends. There are 15 residues in the CDR3. Germline CDR1 is SGHTA and CDR2 is FQGNSA.

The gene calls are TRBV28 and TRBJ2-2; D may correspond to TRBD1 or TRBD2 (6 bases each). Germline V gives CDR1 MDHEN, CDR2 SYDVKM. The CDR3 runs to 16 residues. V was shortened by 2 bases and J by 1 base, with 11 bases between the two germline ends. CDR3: CASSLRGVENTGELFF. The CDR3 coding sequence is TGTGCCAGCAGTTTAAGGGGGGTCGAGAACACCGGGGAGCTGTTTTTT.

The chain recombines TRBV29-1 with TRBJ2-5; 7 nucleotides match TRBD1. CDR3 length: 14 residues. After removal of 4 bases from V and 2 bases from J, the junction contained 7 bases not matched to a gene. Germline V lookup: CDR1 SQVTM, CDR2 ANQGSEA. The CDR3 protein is CSVARDSPQETQYF. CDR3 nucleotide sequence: TGCAGCGTTGCGAGGGACAGCCCTCAAGAGACCCAGTACTTC.

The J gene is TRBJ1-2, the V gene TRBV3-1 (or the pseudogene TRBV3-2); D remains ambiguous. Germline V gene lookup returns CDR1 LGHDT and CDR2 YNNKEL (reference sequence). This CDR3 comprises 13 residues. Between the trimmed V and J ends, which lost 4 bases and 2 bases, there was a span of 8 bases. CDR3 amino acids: CASSRAGNYGYTF. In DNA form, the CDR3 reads TGTGCCAGCAGCCGGGCCGGCAACTATGGCTACACCTTC.

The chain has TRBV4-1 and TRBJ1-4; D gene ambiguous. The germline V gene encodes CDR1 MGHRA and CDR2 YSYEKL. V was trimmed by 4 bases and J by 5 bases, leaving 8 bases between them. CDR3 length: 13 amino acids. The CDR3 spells CASSRIQNEKLFF. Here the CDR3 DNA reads TGCGCCAGCAGCCGGATTCAGAATGAAAAACTGTTTTTT.

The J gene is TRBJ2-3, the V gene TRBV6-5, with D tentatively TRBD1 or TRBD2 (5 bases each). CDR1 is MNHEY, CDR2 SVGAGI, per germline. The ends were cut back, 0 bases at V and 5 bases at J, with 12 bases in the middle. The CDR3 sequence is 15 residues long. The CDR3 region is CASSYSGPPGDTQYF. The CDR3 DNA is TGTGCCAGCAGTTACTCGGGACCTCCGGGAGATACGCAGTATTTT.

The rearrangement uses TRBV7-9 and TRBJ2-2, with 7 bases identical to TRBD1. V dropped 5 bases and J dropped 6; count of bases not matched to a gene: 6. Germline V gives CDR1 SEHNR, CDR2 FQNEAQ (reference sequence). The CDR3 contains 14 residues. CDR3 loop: CASSHRQGPGELFF. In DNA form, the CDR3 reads TGTGCCAGCAGCCATCGACAGGGACCCGGGGAGCTGTTTTTT.

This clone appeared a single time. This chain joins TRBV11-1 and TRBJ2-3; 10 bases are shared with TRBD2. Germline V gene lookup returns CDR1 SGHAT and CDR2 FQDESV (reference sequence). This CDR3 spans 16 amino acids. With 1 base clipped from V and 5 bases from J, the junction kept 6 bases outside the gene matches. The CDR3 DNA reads TGTGCCAGCAGCTTAGACCTAGCGGGGGCAGGAGATACGCAGTATTTT. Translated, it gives CASSLDLAGAGDTQYF.

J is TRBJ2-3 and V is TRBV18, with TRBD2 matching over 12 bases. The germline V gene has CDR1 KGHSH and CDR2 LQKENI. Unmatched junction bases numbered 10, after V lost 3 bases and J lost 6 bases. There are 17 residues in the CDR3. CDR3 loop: CASSPPTTSGSSDTQYF. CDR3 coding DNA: TGTGCCAGCTCACCGCCTACGACTAGCGGGAGTTCTGATACGCAGTATTTT. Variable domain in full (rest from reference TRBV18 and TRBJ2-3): NAGVMQNPRHLVRRRGQEARLRCSPMKGHSHVYWYRQLPEEGLKFMVYLQKENIIDESGMPKERFSAEFPKEGPSILRIQQVVRGDSAAYFCASSPPTTSGSSDTQYFGPGTRLTVL.